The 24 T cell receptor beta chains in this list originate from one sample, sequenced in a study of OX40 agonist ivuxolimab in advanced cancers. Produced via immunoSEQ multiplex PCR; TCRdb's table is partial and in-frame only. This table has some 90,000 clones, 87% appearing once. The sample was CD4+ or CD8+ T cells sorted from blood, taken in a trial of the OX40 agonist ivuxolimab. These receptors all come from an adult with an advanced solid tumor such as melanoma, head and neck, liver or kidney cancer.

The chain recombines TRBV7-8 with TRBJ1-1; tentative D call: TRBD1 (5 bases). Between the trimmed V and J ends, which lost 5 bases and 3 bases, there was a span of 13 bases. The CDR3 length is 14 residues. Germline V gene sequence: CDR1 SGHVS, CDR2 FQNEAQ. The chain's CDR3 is CASSPGEGYTEAFF. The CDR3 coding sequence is TGTGCCAGCAGCCCCGGGGAGGGGTACACTGAAGCTTTCTTT.

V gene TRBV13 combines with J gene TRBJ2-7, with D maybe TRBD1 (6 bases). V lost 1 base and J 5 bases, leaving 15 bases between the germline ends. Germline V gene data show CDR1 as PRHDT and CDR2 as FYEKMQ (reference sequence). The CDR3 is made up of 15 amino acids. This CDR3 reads CASSLADGTRNEQYF. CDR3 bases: TGTGCCAGCAGCTTAGCCGACGGGACAAGGAACGAGCAGTACTTC.

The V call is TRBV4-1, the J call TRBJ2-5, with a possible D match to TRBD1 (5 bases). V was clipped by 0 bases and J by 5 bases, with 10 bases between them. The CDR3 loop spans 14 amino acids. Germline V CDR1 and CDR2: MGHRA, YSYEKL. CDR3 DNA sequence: TGCGCCAGCAGCCAAGATCCAGGGTACGAGACCCAGTACTTC. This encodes CASSQDPGYETQYF.

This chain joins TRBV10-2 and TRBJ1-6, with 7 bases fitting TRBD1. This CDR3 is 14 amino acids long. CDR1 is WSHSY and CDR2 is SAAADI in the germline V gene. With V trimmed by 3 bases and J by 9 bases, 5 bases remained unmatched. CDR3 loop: CASSDRGRGSPLHF. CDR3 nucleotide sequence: TGCGCCAGCAGTGACAGGGGGAGGGGTTCACCCCTCCACTTT.

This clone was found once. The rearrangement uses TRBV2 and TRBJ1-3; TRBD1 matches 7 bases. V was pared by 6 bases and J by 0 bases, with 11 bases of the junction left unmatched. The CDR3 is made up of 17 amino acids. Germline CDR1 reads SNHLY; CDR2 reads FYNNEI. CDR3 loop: CASSRLSTGSSGNTIYF. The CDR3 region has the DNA TGTGCCAGCAGCCGACTCTCGACAGGGTCCTCTGGAAACACCATATATTTT. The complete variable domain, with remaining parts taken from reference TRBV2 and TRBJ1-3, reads EPEVTQTPSHQVTQMGQEVILRCVPISNHLYFYWYRQILGQKVEFLVSFYNNEISEKSEIFDDQFSVERPDGSNFTLKIRSTKLEDSAMYFCASSRLSTGSSGNTIYFGEGSWLTVV.

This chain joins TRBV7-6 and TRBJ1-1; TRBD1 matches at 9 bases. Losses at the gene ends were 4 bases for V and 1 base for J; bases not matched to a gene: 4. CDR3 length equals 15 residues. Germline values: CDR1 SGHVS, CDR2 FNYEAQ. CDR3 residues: CASSSYRGPNTEAFF. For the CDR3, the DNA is TGTGCCAGCAGCTCTTACAGGGGGCCGAACACTGAAGCTTTCTTT.

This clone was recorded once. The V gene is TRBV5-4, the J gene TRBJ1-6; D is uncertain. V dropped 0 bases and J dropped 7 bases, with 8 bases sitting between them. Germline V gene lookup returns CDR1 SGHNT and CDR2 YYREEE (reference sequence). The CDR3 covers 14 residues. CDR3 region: CASSLGQANSPLHF. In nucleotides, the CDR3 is TGTGCCAGCAGCTTGGGCCAGGCAAATTCACCCCTCCACTTT.

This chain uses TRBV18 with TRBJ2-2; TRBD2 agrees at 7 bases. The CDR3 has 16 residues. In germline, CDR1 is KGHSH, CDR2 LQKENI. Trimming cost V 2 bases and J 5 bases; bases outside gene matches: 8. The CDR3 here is CASSPAAGRETGELFF. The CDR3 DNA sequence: TGTGCCAGCTCACCAGCGGCAGGGAGGGAGACCGGGGAGCTGTTTTTT.

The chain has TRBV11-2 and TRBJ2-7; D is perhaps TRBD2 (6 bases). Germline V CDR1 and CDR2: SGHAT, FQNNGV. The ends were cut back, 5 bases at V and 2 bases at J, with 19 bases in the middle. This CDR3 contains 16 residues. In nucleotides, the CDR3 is TGTGCCAGCAGCCGGCAAGGCGGGATTAACACCTACGAGCAGTACTTC. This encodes CASSRQGGINTYEQYF. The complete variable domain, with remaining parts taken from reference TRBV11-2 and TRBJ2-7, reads EAGVAQSPRYKIIEKRQSVAFWCNPISGHATLYWYQQILGQGPKLLIQFQNNGVVDDSQLPKDRFSAERLKGVDSTLKIQPAKLEDSAVYLCASSRQGGINTYEQYFGPGTRLTVT.

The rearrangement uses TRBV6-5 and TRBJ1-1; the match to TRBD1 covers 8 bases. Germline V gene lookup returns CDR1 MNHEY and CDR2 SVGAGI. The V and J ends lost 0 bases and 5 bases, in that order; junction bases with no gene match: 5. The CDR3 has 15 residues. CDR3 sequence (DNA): TGTGCCAGCAGTTACTCGAGTACAGGGGGGACTGAAGCTTTCTTT. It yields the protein CASSYSSTGGTEAFF.

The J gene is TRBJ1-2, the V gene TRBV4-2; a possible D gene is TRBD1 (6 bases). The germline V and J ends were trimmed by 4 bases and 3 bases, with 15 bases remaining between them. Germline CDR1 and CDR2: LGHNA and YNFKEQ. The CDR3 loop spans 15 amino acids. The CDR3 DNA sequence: TGTGCCAGCAGCCTAGGGAACAGGGAAGACTATGGCTACACCTTC. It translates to CASSLGNREDYGYTF.

This CDR3 reads CASIPGHLGNTIYF. The CDR3 bases are TGTGCCAGCATTCCGGGACACCTCGGAAACACCATATATTTT. V is TRBV6-6 and J is TRBJ1-3; TRBD1 might be the D (6 bases). The germline V gene has CDR1 MNHNY and CDR2 SVGAGI (reference sequence). Trimming removed 7 bases at V and 4 bases at J, with 14 bases between. The CDR3 is 14 amino acids.

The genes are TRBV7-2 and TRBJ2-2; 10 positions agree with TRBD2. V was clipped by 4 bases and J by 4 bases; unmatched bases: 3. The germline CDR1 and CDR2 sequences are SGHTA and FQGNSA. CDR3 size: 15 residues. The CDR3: CASSYKRGGTGELFF. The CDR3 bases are TGTGCCAGCAGCTATAAGCGGGGGGGCACCGGGGAGCTGTTTTTT. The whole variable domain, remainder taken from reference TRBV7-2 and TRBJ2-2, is GAGVSQSPSNKVTEKGKDVELRCDPISGHTALYWYRQSLGQGLEFLIYFQGNSAPDKSGLPSDRFSAERTGGSVSTLTIQRTQQEDSAVYLCASSYKRGGTGELFFGEGSRLTVL.

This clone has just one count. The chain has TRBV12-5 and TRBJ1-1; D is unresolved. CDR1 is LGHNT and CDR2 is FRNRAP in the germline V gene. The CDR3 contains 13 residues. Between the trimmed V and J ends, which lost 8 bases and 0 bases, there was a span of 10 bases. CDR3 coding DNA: TGTGCTAGTCGCCCGATAATGAACACTGAAGCTTTCTTT. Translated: CASRPIMNTEAFF. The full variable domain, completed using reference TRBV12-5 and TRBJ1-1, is DARVTQTPRHKVTEMGQEVTMRCQPILGHNTVFWYRQTMMQGLELLAYFRNRAPLDDSGMPKDRFSAEMPDATLATLKIQPSEPRDSAVYFCASRPIMNTEAFFGQGTRLTVV.

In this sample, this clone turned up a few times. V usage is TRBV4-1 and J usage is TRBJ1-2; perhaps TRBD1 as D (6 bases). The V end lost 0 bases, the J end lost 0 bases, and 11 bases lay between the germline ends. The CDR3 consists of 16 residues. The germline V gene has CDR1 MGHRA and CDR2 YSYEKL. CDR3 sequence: CASSQDQGRANYGYTF. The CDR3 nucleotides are TGCGCCAGCAGCCAAGATCAGGGGAGAGCTAACTATGGCTACACCTTC.

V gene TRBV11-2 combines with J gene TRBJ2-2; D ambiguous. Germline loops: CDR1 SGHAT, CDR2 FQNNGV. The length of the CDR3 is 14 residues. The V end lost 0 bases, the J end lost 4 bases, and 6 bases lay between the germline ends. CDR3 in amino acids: CASSLEVSTGELFF. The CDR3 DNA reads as TGTGCCAGCAGCTTAGAAGTCTCCACCGGGGAGCTGTTTTTT. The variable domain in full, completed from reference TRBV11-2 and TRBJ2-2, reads EAGVAQSPRYKIIEKRQSVAFWCNPISGHATLYWYQQILGQGPKLLIQFQNNGVVDDSQLPKDRFSAERLKGVDSTLKIQPAKLEDSAVYLCASSLEVSTGELFFGEGSRLTVL.

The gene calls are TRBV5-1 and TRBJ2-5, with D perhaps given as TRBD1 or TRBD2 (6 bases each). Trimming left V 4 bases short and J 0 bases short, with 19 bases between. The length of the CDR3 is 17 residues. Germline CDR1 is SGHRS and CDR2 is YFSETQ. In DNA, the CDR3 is TGCGCCAGCAGCGGCCGGGGGCAAGAACTGTACCAAGAGACCCAGTACTTC. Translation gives CASSGRGQELYQETQYF.

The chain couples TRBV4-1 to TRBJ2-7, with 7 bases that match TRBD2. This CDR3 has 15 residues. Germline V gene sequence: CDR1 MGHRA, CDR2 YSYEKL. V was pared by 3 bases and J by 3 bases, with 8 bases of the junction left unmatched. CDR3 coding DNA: TGCGCCAGCAGCCACAGACTAGCAGCAATCTACGAGCAGTACTTC. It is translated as CASSHRLAAIYEQYF.

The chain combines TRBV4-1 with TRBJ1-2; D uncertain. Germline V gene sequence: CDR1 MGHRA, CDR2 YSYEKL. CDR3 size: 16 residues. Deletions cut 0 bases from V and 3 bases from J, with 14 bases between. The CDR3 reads CASSQDQGWAYYGYTF. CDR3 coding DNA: TGCGCCAGCAGCCAAGATCAAGGTTGGGCGTACTATGGCTACACCTTC.

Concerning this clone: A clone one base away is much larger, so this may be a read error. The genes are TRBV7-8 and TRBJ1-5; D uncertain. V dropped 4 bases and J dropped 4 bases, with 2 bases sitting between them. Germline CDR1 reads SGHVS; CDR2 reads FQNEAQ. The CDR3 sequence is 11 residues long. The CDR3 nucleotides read TGTGCCAGCAGCTCTAATCAGCCCCAGCATTTT. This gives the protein CASSSNQPQHF.

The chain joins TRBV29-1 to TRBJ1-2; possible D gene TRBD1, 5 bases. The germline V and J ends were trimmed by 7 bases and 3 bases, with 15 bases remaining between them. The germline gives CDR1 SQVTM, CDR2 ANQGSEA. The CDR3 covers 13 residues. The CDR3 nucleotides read TGCAGCGGAACCGACAGTGGGGACTATGGCTACACCTTC. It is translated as CSGTDSGDYGYTF.

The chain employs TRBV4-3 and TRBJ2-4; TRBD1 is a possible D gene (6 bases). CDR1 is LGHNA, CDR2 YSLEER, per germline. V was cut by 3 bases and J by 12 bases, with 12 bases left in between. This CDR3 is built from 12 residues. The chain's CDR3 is CASSQGASAQYF. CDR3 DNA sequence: TGCGCCAGCAGCCAGGGGGCTAGTGCTCAGTACTTC.

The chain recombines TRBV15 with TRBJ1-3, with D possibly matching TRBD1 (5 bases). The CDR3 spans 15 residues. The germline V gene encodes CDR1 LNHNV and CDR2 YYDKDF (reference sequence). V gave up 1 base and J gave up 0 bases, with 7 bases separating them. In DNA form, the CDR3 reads TGTGCCACCAGCAGAGGAGGGGACTCTGGAAACACCATATATTTT. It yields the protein CATSRGGDSGNTIYF.

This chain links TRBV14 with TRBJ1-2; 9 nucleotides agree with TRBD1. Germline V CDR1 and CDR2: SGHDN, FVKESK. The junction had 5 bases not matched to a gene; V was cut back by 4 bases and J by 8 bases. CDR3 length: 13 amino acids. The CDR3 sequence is CASSRDRAKGYTF. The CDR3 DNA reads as TGTGCCAGCAGCCGGGACAGGGCGAAGGGCTACACCTTC.